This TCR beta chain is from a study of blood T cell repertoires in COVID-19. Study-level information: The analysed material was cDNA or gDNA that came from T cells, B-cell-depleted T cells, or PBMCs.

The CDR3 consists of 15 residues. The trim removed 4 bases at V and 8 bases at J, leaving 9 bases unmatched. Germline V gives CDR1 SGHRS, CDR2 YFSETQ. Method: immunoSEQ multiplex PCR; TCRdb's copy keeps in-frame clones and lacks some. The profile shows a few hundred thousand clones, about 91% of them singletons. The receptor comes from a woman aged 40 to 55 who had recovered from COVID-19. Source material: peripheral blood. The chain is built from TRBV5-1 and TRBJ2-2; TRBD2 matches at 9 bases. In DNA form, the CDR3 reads TGCGCCAGCAGCGGACTAGCGAGCCAAGGGGGGGAGCTGTTTTTT. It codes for CASSGLASQGGELFF. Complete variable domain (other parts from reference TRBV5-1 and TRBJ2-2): KAGVTQTPRYLIKTRGQQVTLSCSPISGHRSVSWYQQTPGQGLQFLFEYFSETQRNKGNFPGRFSGRQFSNSRSEMNVSTLELGDSALYLCASSGLASQGGELFFGEGSRLTVL.